This TCR beta chain was recorded in a study of long-term antiretroviral therapy in people with HIV. Runs used v3.0 of the immunoSEQ assay and were done at survey level. Method: immunoSEQ multiplex PCR; TCRdb's copy keeps in-frame clones and lacks some. The table shows tens of thousands of clones, with over 70% occurring only once. The CDR3 consists of 16 residues. Trimming cost V 1 base and J 1 base; bases outside gene matches: 3. In germline, CDR1 is ENHRY, CDR2 SYGVKD. The chain is built from TRBV10-3 and TRBJ2-5; 10 nucleotides match TRBD2. Specimen: unsorted PBMCs, collected roughly 4.1 years after starting antiretroviral therapy. This sequence was found in a man younger than 45 with HIV. Here the CDR3 reads CAISEYSSGGQETQYF. CDR3 bases: TGTGCCATCAGTGAGTACTCTAGCGGGGGCCAAGAGACCCAGTACTTC.